The 17 T cell receptor beta chains below all came from one sample that was sequenced in a study of CD8 T cells in Susac syndrome. With random hexamers, roughly 0.45 to 1 ug RNA was reverse transcribed. TCRdb re-derived calls from the immunoSEQ multiplex PCR reads in MiXCR, one entry per CDR3 protein. This table has 100,000 to 150,000 distinct CDR3 sequences, about 96% appearing once. The specimen sequenced was CD4+ T cells from PBMCs. Every receptor here comes from a human donor in good health.

The gene calls are TRBV3-1 and TRBJ1-2; the match to TRBD1 covers 7 bases. V gave up 1 base and J gave up 2 bases; unmatched junction bases: 4. The CDR3 spans 15 residues. Germline CDR1 LGHDT, CDR2 YNNKEL (reference sequence). DNA of the CDR3: TGTGCCAGCAGCCAAGCCCAGGGGGGAAACTATGGCTACACCTTC. It is translated as CASSQAQGGNYGYTF.

The chain couples TRBV29-1 to TRBJ1-5; D is perhaps TRBD1 (5 bases). Per germline, CDR1 SQVTM and CDR2 ANQGSEA. The ends were cut back, 4 bases at V and 4 bases at J, with 8 bases in the middle. This CDR3 is 12 amino acids long. The CDR3 protein is CSVVRGNQPQHF. The CDR3 DNA follows: TGCAGCGTTGTGAGGGGAAATCAGCCCCAGCATTTT.

The chain has TRBV7-9 and TRBJ1-5; 7 nucleotides match TRBD1. Germline-derived CDR1 and CDR2 are SEHNR and FQNEAQ (reference sequence). The CDR3 totals 13 residues. V trimming: 5 bases; J trimming: 5 bases; junction bases outside the gene matches: 3. The CDR3 bases are TGTGCCAGCAGCGCGGGACAGTATCAGCCCCAGCATTTT. Translated: CASSAGQYQPQHF. Full variable domain (missing parts from reference TRBV7-9 and TRBJ1-5): DTGVSQNPRHKITKRGQNVTFRCDPISEHNRLYWYRQTLGQGPEFLTYFQNEAQLEKSRLLSDRFSAERPKGSFSTLEIQRTEQGDSAMYLCASSAGQYQPQHFGDGTRLSIL.

In this sample, this clonotype turned up once. The chain couples TRBV2 to TRBJ2-6; no firm D call. Germline V gene lookup returns CDR1 SNHLY and CDR2 FYNNEI. The CDR3 extends over 14 amino acids. The CDR3 sequence: CAGGERSGANVLTF. The CDR3 DNA is TGTGCGGGCGGCGAGCGTTCTGGGGCCAACGTCCTGACTTTC.

This clonotype was recorded only once. The V and J genes are TRBV11-1 and TRBJ2-5, with 9 bases identical to TRBD1. CDR1 is SGHAT and CDR2 is FQDESV in the germline V gene (reference sequence). J gave up 5 bases and V 1 base, and 8 bases lay outside the gene matches. CDR3 size: 16 residues. This CDR3 reads CASSLVAGTGMETQYF. CDR3 bases: TGTGCCAGCAGCTTAGTGGCCGGGACAGGGATGGAGACCCAGTACTTC.

The genes are TRBV6-1 and TRBJ2-2; 8 bases are shared with TRBD2. Trimming cost V 7 bases and J 5 bases; bases outside gene matches: 6. The germline V gene encodes CDR1 MNHNS and CDR2 SASEGT. This CDR3 has 14 residues. The CDR3 coding sequence is TGTGCCAGCACCCTACTAGCGGTAACCGGGGAGCTGTTTTTT. Translated: CASTLLAVTGELFF.

Written as DNA, the CDR3 is TGTGCCAGCAGTTCAACAGGGGCCAGCTTATACTTC. Amino acid sequence: CASSSTGASLYF. The chain recombines TRBV6-5 with TRBJ2-7, with 7 bases identical to TRBD1. Per germline, CDR1 MNHEY and CDR2 SVGAGI. V lost 4 bases to trimming and J lost 13 bases; unmatched junction nucleotides: 10. The length of the CDR3 is 12 residues.

The chain couples TRBV4-2 to TRBJ2-1; TRBD1 matches 10 bases. This CDR3 has 16 residues. Germline loops: CDR1 LGHNA, CDR2 YNFKEQ. J lost 10 bases, V lost 1 base, and 10 bases had no gene match. CDR3 sequence (DNA): TGTGCCAGCAGCCAAGGTTTGGGACAGGGGTTTAGGGAGCAGTTCTTC. It encodes CASSQGLGQGFREQFF.

This clonotype was seen only once. The chain uses TRBV28 and TRBJ1-5; the match to TRBD1 covers 10 bases. V lost 4 bases to trimming and J lost 6 bases; unmatched junction nucleotides: 6. The V gene's germline CDR1 is MDHEN and CDR2 SYDVKM. CDR3 length: 15 amino acids. CDR3 DNA: TGTGCCAGCAGTTCTGGGACAGGGGAGATTCAGCCCCAGCATTTT. Its protein product is CASSSGTGEIQPQHF.

The rearrangement uses TRBV15 and TRBJ2-5; the D gene is possibly TRBD2 (6 bases). This CDR3 is 14 amino acids long. Deletions cut 5 bases from V and 1 base from J, with 11 bases between. Germline V gene sequence: CDR1 LNHNV, CDR2 YYDKDF (reference sequence). The CDR3 nucleotides read TGTGCCACCAGCTTGCGGGACTTCCAAGAGACCCAGTACTTC. Encoded protein: CATSLRDFQETQYF.

V is TRBV30 and J is TRBJ2-3; D ambiguous. There are 12 residues in the CDR3. Germline V gives CDR1 GTSNPN, CDR2 SVGIG (reference sequence). Trimming cost V 1 base and J 6 bases, with 8 bases left between them. The CDR3 nucleotides are TGTGCCTGGAGTGCAATTTCCGATACGCAGTATTTT. Its translation: CAWSAISDTQYF.

The chain carries TRBV5-1 and TRBJ2-5; 7 bases align to TRBD2. This CDR3 contains 15 residues. V shed 3 bases and J 2 bases; nucleotides not matched to a gene: 7. Germline V gene lookup returns CDR1 SGHRS and CDR2 YFSETQ. The CDR3 is CASSSGTTLQETQYF. The CDR3 nucleotides read TGCGCCAGCAGCTCCGGGACTACCTTACAAGAGACCCAGTACTTC.

V is TRBV29-1 and J is TRBJ2-1; 9 bases fit TRBD1. The V gene's germline CDR1 is SQVTM and CDR2 ANQGSEA. J gave up 10 bases and V 3 bases, and 7 bases lay outside the gene matches. The CDR3 runs 13 residues. The DNA for the CDR3 is TGCAGCGTTGAGGGACAGGGAACGTGGGAGCAGTTCTTC. Amino acids: CSVEGQGTWEQFF.

This clonotype appeared a single time. This chain connects TRBV28 to TRBJ1-2; maybe TRBD1 (5 bases). There are 13 residues in the CDR3. The V end lost 5 bases, the J end lost 3 bases, and 10 bases lay between the germline ends. CDR1 and CDR2 from the germline V gene are MDHEN and SYDVKM. The CDR3 is CASSGGSDYGYTF. The CDR3 nucleotides are TGTGCCAGCAGTGGGGGGTCTGACTATGGCTACACCTTC.

This chain uses TRBV7-2 with TRBJ2-1; 9 bases map to TRBD2. CDR3 length equals 17 residues. In germline, CDR1 is SGHTA, CDR2 FQGNSA. The ends lost 1 base at V and 2 bases at J; junction bases unmatched: 6. The CDR3 loop is CASSLVPSGTAYNEQFF. The CDR3 DNA reads TGTGCCAGCAGCTTAGTGCCTAGCGGGACGGCCTACAATGAGCAGTTCTTC.

The CDR3 sequence is CASSYLNTQYF. In nucleotides, the CDR3 is TGTGCCAGCAGTTACCTTAATACGCAGTATTTT. J is TRBJ2-3 and V is TRBV28; no clear D gene. The CDR3 covers 11 residues. Trimming removed 4 bases at V and 7 bases at J, with 6 bases between. Germline V lookup: CDR1 MDHEN, CDR2 SYDVKM.

The V call is TRBV29-1, the J call TRBJ2-1, with 14 bases identical to TRBD2. Germline V CDR1 and CDR2: SQVTM, ANQGSEA. V lost 2 bases to trimming and J lost 12 bases; unmatched junction nucleotides: 6. This CDR3 contains 14 residues. CDR3 bases: TGCAGCGTTGAATCCGGGACTAGCGGGAGTTTGCAGTTCTTC. Encoded protein: CSVESGTSGSLQFF.